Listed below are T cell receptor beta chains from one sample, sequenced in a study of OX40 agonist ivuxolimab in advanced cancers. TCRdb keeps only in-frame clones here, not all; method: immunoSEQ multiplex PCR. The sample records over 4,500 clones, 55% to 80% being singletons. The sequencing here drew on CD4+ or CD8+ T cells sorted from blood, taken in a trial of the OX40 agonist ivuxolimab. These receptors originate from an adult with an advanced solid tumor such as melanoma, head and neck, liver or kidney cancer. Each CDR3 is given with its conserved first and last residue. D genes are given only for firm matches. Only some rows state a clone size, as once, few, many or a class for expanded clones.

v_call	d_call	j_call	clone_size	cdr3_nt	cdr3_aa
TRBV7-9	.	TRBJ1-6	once	TGTGCCAGCAGCCCCATTAAGAACGTGTCACCCCTCCACTTT	CASSPIKNVSPLHF
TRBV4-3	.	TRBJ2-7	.	TGCGCCAGCAGCCAAGAAACCGGAACAATGGCCTACGAGCAGTACTTC	CASSQETGTMAYEQYF
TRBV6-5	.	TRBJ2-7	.	TGTGCCAGCACGGAGAGGCAGACCTACGAGCAGTACTTC	CASTERQTYEQYF
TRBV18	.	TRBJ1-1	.	TGTGCCAGCTCACCGGGAAGAGACCTGAACACTGAAGCTTTCTTT	CASSPGRDLNTEAFF
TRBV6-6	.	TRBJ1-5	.	TGTGCCAGCAGCCTGGACAGTCAGCCCCAGCATTTT	CASSLDSQPQHF
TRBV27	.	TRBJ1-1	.	TGTGCCAGCAGTTTCTCTGCCCCTGGCACTGAAGCTTTCTTT	CASSFSAPGTEAFF
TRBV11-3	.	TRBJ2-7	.	TGTGCCAGCAGCTTAGGGGGAGTCGAGCAGTACTTC	CASSLGGVEQYF
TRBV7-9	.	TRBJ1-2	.	TGTGCCAGCAGCTCCCCGGACAGAATCTATGGCTACACCTTC	CASSSPDRIYGYTF
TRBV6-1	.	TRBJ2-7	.	TGTGCCAGCAGCGGGTGGGACAACCTCTACGAGCAGTACTTC	CASSGWDNLYEQYF
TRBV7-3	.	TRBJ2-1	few	TGTGCCAGCAGCCAGGGCTTCGGGACTGGGAATGAGCAGTTCTTC	CASSQGFGTGNEQFF
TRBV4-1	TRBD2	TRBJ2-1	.	TGCGCCAGCAACGACATAAGCGGGGCAAATGAGCAGTTCTTC	CASNDISGANEQFF
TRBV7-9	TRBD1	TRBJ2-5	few	TGTGCCAGCAGCTCGACCGGACAGGCCTCCCGAAAGAAAGCCCAGTACTTC	CASSSTGQASRKKAQYF
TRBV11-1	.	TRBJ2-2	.	TGTGCCAGCAGCCCTAGAGATTCCGGGGAGCTGTTTTTT	CASSPRDSGELFF
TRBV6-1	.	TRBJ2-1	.	TGTGCCAGCAGTGAAGCCGGGTACAATGAGCAGTTCTTC	CASSEAGYNEQFF
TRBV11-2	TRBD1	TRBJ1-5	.	TGTGCCAGCAGCTTAGACAGGGGGGATCATCAGCCCCAGCATTTT	CASSLDRGDHQPQHF
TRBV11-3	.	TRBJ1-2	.	TGTGCCAGCAGCTTAGTGCGGGGGGTTAACTATGGCTACACCTTC	CASSLVRGVNYGYTF
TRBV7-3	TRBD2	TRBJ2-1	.	TGTGCCAGCAGCTCGAGCGGGGGTCATGAGCAGTTCTTC	CASSSSGGHEQFF
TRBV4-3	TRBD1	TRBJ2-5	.	TGCGCCAGCAGCCAAGAGAAGACAGGGTCAGAGACCCAGTACTTC	CASSQEKTGSETQYF
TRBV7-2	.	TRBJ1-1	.	TGTGCCAGCAGCTTACTACGGGGAGAAGCTTTCTTT	CASSLLRGEAFF
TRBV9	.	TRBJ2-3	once	TGTGCCAGCAGCGCCGAGGGAGGGGGCTACACAGATACGCAGTATTTT	CASSAEGGGYTDTQYF
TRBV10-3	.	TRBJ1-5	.	TGTGCCATCAGTGATCCAGGGGAACAGCCCCAGCATTTT	CAISDPGEQPQHF
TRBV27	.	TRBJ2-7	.	TGTGCCAGCAGTTTATCGGGAGGACAAGCTACCTACGAGCAGTACTTC	CASSLSGGQATYEQYF
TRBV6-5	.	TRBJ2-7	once	TGTGCCAGCAACCGAGGGTTCGCCTACGAGCAGTACTTC	CASNRGFAYEQYF
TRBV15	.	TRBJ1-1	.	TGTGCCACCAGCAGAGATCGGGCAGTTTCGAACACTGAAGCTTTCTTT	CATSRDRAVSNTEAFF
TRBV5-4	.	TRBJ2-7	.	TGTGCCAGCAGCTCGCCGACAGCCTACGAGCAGTACTTC	CASSSPTAYEQYF
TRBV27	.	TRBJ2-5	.	TGTGCCAGCAGAGGGTCGCCGAGACGAACAGCCAAAGAGACCCAGTACTTC	CASRGSPRRTAKETQYF
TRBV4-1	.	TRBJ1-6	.	TGCGCCAGCAGCCAAGATGGGGGTGGTTCACCCCTCCACTTT	CASSQDGGGSPLHF
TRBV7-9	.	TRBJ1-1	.	TGTGCCAGCAGCTTTGAGGGTTGGCCTGAAGCTTTCTTT	CASSFEGWPEAFF
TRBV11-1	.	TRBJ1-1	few	TGTGCCAGCAGCTTAGCTTTCGGCACTGAAGCTTTCTTT	CASSLAFGTEAFF
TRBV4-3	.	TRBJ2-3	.	TGCGCCAGCAGCCAACGACAGACTAGCACAGATACGCAGTATTTT	CASSQRQTSTDTQYF
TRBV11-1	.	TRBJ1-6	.	TGTGCCAGCAGCTTAGCCGGGGATTATAATTCACCCCTCCACTTT	CASSLAGDYNSPLHF
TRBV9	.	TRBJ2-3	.	TGTGCCAGCAGCCGCCCGAAGGGAGGTGGAGATACGCAGTATTTT	CASSRPKGGGDTQYF
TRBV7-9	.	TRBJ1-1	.	TGTGCCAGCAGCTTACTAGTCCTTGAAGCTTTCTTT	CASSLLVLEAFF
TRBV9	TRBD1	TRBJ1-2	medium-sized	TGTGCCAGCAGCGCCCCAGCCGACAGGGGGCAGTCTGGCTACACCTTC	CASSAPADRGQSGYTF
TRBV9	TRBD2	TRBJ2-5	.	TGTGCCAGCAGCGTAGAAAATAGCGGGGGAGAGACCCAGTACTTC	CASSVENSGGETQYF